Shown below are 20 T cell receptor beta chains from a single sample sequenced in a study of T-cell memory formation after mild COVID-19. TCRdb fed the 5' RACE reads into MiXCR, producing one record per CDR3 protein. The sample records around 29,000 distinct CDR3 sequences, about 16% being singletons. Sequencing used PBMCs or a T cell subset sorted from them (not recorded which). Receptors were obtained from an adult who had mild COVID-19 (a few samples of this study predate the infection). Cell type and time point are not known.

Many counts were recorded for this clonotype. The rearrangement joins TRBV5-1 to TRBJ2-7; tentatively, D is TRBD1 or TRBD2 (5 bases each). V lost 4 bases and J lost 4, with 15 bases in between. The CDR3 extends over 14 amino acids. Per germline, CDR1 SGHRS and CDR2 YFSETQ. This CDR3 reads CASSPSGTLYEQYF. The CDR3 DNA sequence: TGCGCCAGCAGCCCCTCCGGGACCCTATACGAGCAGTACTTC.

This clonotype appeared a few times. The chain recombines TRBV11-3 with TRBJ1-5; D is ambiguous. Trimming removed 4 bases at V and 2 bases at J, with 9 bases between. This CDR3 spans 14 amino acids. CDR1 is SGHNT, CDR2 YENEEA, per germline. CDR3 sequence reads: CASSSRQGNQPQHF. In nucleotides, the CDR3 is TGTGCCAGCAGCTCTCGACAAGGCAATCAGCCCCAGCATTTT.

At least ten counts were recorded for this clonotype. The V gene is TRBV7-9, the J gene TRBJ2-7; no definite D call. Germline V lookup: CDR1 SEHNR, CDR2 FQNEAQ (reference sequence). Trimming removed 3 bases from V and 0 bases from J, with 9 bases in between. CDR3 length: 14 amino acids. The CDR3 bases are TGTGCCAGCAGCTTCAACACCTACTCCTACGAGCAGTACTTC. Residues: CASSFNTYSYEQYF.

This clonotype has at least ten counts. The chain recombines TRBV5-1 with TRBJ2-1, with 7 bases identical to TRBD2. V shed 1 base, J shed 6 bases, and the junction held 4 bases outside the gene matches. Germline CDR1 and CDR2: SGHRS and YFSETQ. The CDR3 loop spans 14 amino acids. CDR3 nucleotide sequence: TGCGCCAGCAGCTTGCGACTAGCTCCCAATGAGCAGTTCTTC. Protein sequence: CASSLRLAPNEQFF.

Worth noting for this clonotype: Relative to the germline gene, one junction end is altered; a read error may explain this. The genes are TRBV3-1 and TRBJ2-7; 8 bases are a match to TRBD1. Germline values: CDR1 LGHDT, CDR2 YNNKEL (reference sequence). The CDR3 loop spans 13 amino acids. The CDR3 bases are TGTGCCAGCAGCCCCCCGGGACAGGTTCTAAGGGACTTC. Protein sequence: CASSPPGQVLRDF.

Many counts were recorded for this clonotype. The chain has TRBV5-5 and TRBJ2-1; weak D call: TRBD2 (6 bases). Germline values: CDR1 SGHKS, CDR2 YYEKEE (reference sequence). Trimming stripped 2 bases from V and 4 bases from J, with 16 bases between. This CDR3 has 16 residues. Here the CDR3 reads CASSLTSTRGYNEQFF. The CDR3 region has the DNA TGTGCCAGCAGCTTAACTTCGACTAGAGGATACAATGAGCAGTTCTTC.

Ten or more counts support this clonotype. This chain connects TRBV7-9 to TRBJ2-3; 9 bases match TRBD2. The length of the CDR3 is 15 residues. The junction had 3 bases not matched to a gene; V was cut back by 3 bases and J by 2 bases. The germline V gene encodes CDR1 SEHNR and CDR2 FQNEAQ (reference sequence). CDR3 region: CASSLSSGVTDTQYF. The CDR3 DNA is TGTGCCAGCAGCTTGTCTAGCGGGGTCACAGATACGCAGTATTTT.

In this sample, this clonotype turned up many times. The V gene is TRBV30, the J gene TRBJ2-2; D gene unclear. The length of the CDR3 is 12 residues. The germline V gene has CDR1 GTSNPN and CDR2 SVGIG (reference sequence). V lost 8 bases and J 6 bases, leaving 13 bases between the germline ends. The CDR3 here is CAREAVPGELFF. CDR3 nucleotides: TGTGCCCGAGAGGCGGTCCCCGGGGAGCTGTTTTTT. The variable domain in full, completed from reference TRBV30 and TRBJ2-2, reads SQTIHQWPATLVQPVGSPLSLECTVEGTSNPNLYWYRQAAGRGLQLLFYSVGIGQISSEVPQNLSASRPQDRQFILSSKKLLLSDSGFYLCAREAVPGELFFGEGSRLTVL.

This rearrangement joins TRBV2 to TRBJ2-2; 7 bases agree with TRBD2. CDR3 length equals 16 residues. Germline CDR1 is SNHLY and CDR2 is FYNNEI. Losses at the gene ends were 4 bases for V and 4 bases for J; bases not matched to a gene: 9. DNA of the CDR3: TGTGCCAGCAGTGTGGAGGGGAGGGGCCTCACCGGGGAGCTGTTTTTT. Translated: CASSVEGRGLTGELFF. Supplemented by reference TRBV2 and TRBJ2-2, the full variable domain reads EPEVTQTPSHQVTQMGQEVILRCVPISNHLYFYWYRQILGQKVEFLVSFYNNEISEKSEIFDDQFSVERPDGSNFTLKIRSTKLEDSAMYFCASSVEGRGLTGELFFGEGSRLTVL.

At least ten counts were recorded for this clonotype. The chain links TRBV10-3 to TRBJ1-2; D is ambiguous. CDR3 size: 12 residues. V dropped 1 base and J dropped 9 bases, with 9 bases sitting between them. Germline V gives CDR1 ENHRY, CDR2 SYGVKD. CDR3 loop: CAISEWRASYTF. CDR3 DNA sequence: TGTGCCATCAGTGAGTGGAGGGCTAGCTACACCTTC.

This clonotype was detected many times. The V gene is TRBV4-3, the J gene TRBJ2-1; D is perhaps TRBD1 (6 bases). This CDR3 region has 15 residues. Germline V gene data show CDR1 as LGHNA and CDR2 as YSLEER. V shed 1 base and J shed 9 bases, with 16 bases lying between them. DNA of the CDR3: TGCGCCAGCAGCCAAGTTCAGGGGTCGCGCGGTGAGCAGTTCTTC. As protein: CASSQVQGSRGEQFF.

In its sample, this clonotype was seen a few times. The chain joins TRBV3-1 to TRBJ1-1, with D unclear. The length of the CDR3 is 16 residues. Germline assignment: CDR1 LGHDT and CDR2 YNNKEL (reference sequence). V was cut by 4 bases and J by 0 bases, with 15 bases left in between. The chain's CDR3 is CASSPRGTGVNTEAFF. The CDR3 DNA reads TGTGCCAGCAGCCCCCGGGGTACCGGGGTGAACACTGAAGCTTTCTTT. The full variable domain, completed using reference TRBV3-1 and TRBJ1-1, is DTAVSQTPKYLVTQMGNDKSIKCEQNLGHDTMYWYKQDSKKFLKIMFSYNNKELIINETVPNRFSPKSPDKAHLNLHINSLELGDSAVYFCASSPRGTGVNTEAFFGQGTRLTVV.

This clonotype was counted many times. V and J are TRBV5-1 and TRBJ2-3; D not resolved. This CDR3 has 15 residues. Trimming pared 1 base from V and 0 bases from J, leaving 9 bases between. Germline values: CDR1 SGHRS, CDR2 YFSETQ. The CDR3 is CASSLFGPSTDTQYF. CDR3 nucleotides: TGCGCCAGCAGCTTGTTTGGCCCTAGCACAGATACGCAGTATTTT.

The rearrangement links TRBV12-5 to TRBJ2-1, with unresolved D. CDR3 size: 13 residues. Germline V lookup: CDR1 LGHNT, CDR2 FRNRAP. V lost 6 bases and J lost 4, with 10 bases in between. In DNA, the CDR3 is TGTGCTAGTGGCCACTATCCTTACAATGAGCAGTTCTTC. Its translation is CASGHYPYNEQFF.

This clonotype was counted many times. V is TRBV11-2 and J is TRBJ2-7, with a possible D match to TRBD1 (6 bases). The CDR3 runs 17 residues. Germline V CDR1 and CDR2: SGHAT, FQNNGV. V was pared by 2 bases and J by 0 bases, with 17 bases between. CDR3 DNA sequence: TGTGCCAGCAGCTTAAGGTCTCGGACAGCCATCTCCTACGAGCAGTACTTC. Protein: CASSLRSRTAISYEQYF.

This clonotype was seen a few times. The chain uses TRBV7-2 and TRBJ1-5, with D unclear. CDR3 length: 15 amino acids. V gave up 0 bases and J gave up 0 bases, with 6 bases separating them. Germline V gives CDR1 SGHTA, CDR2 FQGNSA. CDR3 nucleotide sequence: TGTGCCAGCAGCTTAGCGTGGGGTAGCAATCAGCCCCAGCATTTT. Translation gives CASSLAWGSNQPQHF.

This clonotype has a count of ten or more. The chain is built from TRBV25-1 and TRBJ1-4; no firm D call. The CDR3 contains 12 residues. Germline V lookup: CDR1 MGHDK, CDR2 SYGVNS. V lost 0 bases and J 6 bases, leaving 2 bases between the germline ends. The CDR3 bases are TGTGCCAGCAGTGAATATGATGAAAAACTGTTTTTT. Residues: CASSEYDEKLFF.

This clonotype was recorded many times. This chain joins TRBV13 and TRBJ1-2, with a weak D call TRBD1 (5 bases). V lost 4 bases, J lost 4 bases, and 16 bases lay in between. The CDR3 spans 15 residues. Germline lookup yields CDR1 PRHDT and CDR2 FYEKMQ (reference sequence). The CDR3 loop reads CASSYGRGLAYGYTF. The CDR3 nucleotides read TGTGCCAGCAGCTACGGTAGGGGATTAGCCTATGGCTACACCTTC.

V and J are TRBV12-3 or TRBV12-4 and TRBJ1-1, with D perhaps matching TRBD1 (6 bases). CDR3 length: 14 amino acids. V lost 5 bases and J 0 bases, leaving 10 bases between the germline ends. The CDR3, as DNA: TGTGCCAGCAGTGTGGGACACCTGAACACTGAAGCTTTCTTT. Translated, it gives CASSVGHLNTEAFF.

The sample holds many counts of this clonotype. V is TRBV24-1 and J is TRBJ2-3, with D possibly being TRBD1 (5 bases). Germline CDR1 KGHDR, CDR2 SFDVKD. This CDR3 is 16 amino acids long. V was trimmed by 7 bases and J by 0 bases, leaving 16 bases between them. CDR3 bases: TGTGCCACCAGCACACCTGACAGTACTAGCACAGATACGCAGTATTTT. The encoded protein is CATSTPDSTSTDTQYF.